This passage covers 10 T cell receptor beta chains from one sample sequenced in a study of shared clonotypes between healthy human individuals. Sequencing was performed with immunoSEQ multiplex PCR; in TCRdb, only in-frame clones are kept and a portion is missing. The sample holds roughly 680,000 clones, 72% seen once. Sequences were obtained from memory CD4+ T cells sorted from blood. As to subset: CD45RA-negative fraction. Receptors originate from a woman aged 25-40 years in good health.

V gene TRBV11-2 combines with J gene TRBJ2-7, with D hard to call. V lost 6 bases and J lost 2, with 20 bases in between. The CDR3 sequence is 16 residues long. Germline CDR1 SGHAT, CDR2 FQNNGV. The CDR3 bases are TGTGCCAGCAGAAACCCCTTCGCAGGCGCGACCTACGAGCAGTACTTC. Its translation: CASRNPFAGATYEQYF.

This chain connects TRBV30 to TRBJ2-1; maybe TRBD2 (6 bases). This CDR3 has 14 amino acids. Germline V gene data show CDR1 as GTSNPN and CDR2 as SVGIG (reference sequence). V lost 0 bases, J lost 8 bases, and 14 bases lay in between. The CDR3 loop reads CAWSVPGAMDEQFF. DNA for the CDR3: TGTGCCTGGAGTGTACCGGGAGCGATGGATGAGCAGTTCTTC.

The gene calls are TRBV11-2 and TRBJ1-5; tentatively, D is TRBD1 (5 bases). The CDR3 covers 14 residues. Germline CDR1 and CDR2: SGHAT and FQNNGV. V lost 1 base and J 9 bases, leaving 13 bases between the germline ends. In DNA form, the CDR3 reads TGTGCCAGCAGCTTAGTGGCACCTCAGGGGCCCCAGCATTTT. It translates to CASSLVAPQGPQHF.

This CDR3 reads CASSPTGTGYGYTF. CDR3 coding DNA: TGTGCCAGCTCACCAACCGGGACAGGTTACGGCTACACCTTC. The chain is built from TRBV18 and TRBJ1-2; TRBD1 matches 8 bases. The CDR3 runs 14 residues. The V gene end was trimmed by 2 bases and the J gene end by 8 bases; junction bases not matched to a gene: 7. CDR1 and CDR2 (germline): KGHSH, LQKENI. Variable domain in full (rest from reference TRBV18 and TRBJ1-2): NAGVMQNPRHLVRRRGQEARLRCSPMKGHSHVYWYRQLPEEGLKFMVYLQKENIIDESGMPKERFSAEFPKEGPSILRIQQVVRGDSAAYFCASSPTGTGYGYTFGSGTRLTVV.

The V gene is TRBV6-1, the J gene TRBJ1-1; perhaps TRBD1 as D (5 bases). CDR1 MNHNS and CDR2 SASEGT come from the germline V gene. V shed 7 bases and J shed 5 bases, with 17 bases lying between them. The CDR3 has 14 amino acids. As DNA, the CDR3 is TGTGCCAGCATGGGGGAGGGCGTTACAACTGAAGCTTTCTTT. Translating it yields CASMGEGVTTEAFF.

This sequence joins TRBV7-2 and TRBJ2-2; perhaps TRBD1 as D (5 bases). Trimming took 4 bases from V and 9 from J, leaving 12 bases between them. Looked up from germline, CDR1 is SGHTA and CDR2 is FQGNSA. The CDR3 extends over 13 amino acids. The CDR3 DNA follows: TGTGCCAGCAGCTCCCACAGGTCTTGGGAGCTGTTTTTT. Its protein product is CASSSHRSWELFF.

V and J are TRBV29-1 and TRBJ2-5; 9 bases agree with TRBD1. This CDR3 comprises 13 residues. V gave up 6 bases and J gave up 4 bases; unmatched junction bases: 6. The germline gives CDR1 SQVTM, CDR2 ANQGSEA. The CDR3 nucleotides are TGCAGCGTCGCGTCGACAGGGGGAGAGACCCAGTACTTC. This sequence encodes CSVASTGGETQYF.

This clone was observed a handful of times. This sequence joins TRBV18 and TRBJ1-5; 8 nucleotides align to TRBD1. CDR3 length: 16 residues. V shed 2 bases, J shed 8 bases, and the junction held 11 bases outside the gene matches. The V gene's germline CDR1 is KGHSH and CDR2 LQKENI. The DNA of the CDR3 is TGTGCCAGCTCACCATCGCTGGGACAGGTCGGGGAGCCCCAGCATTTT. It translates to CASSPSLGQVGEPQHF.

The rearrangement links TRBV5-8 to TRBJ2-2; 13 bases line up with TRBD2. After removal of 4 bases from V and 4 bases from J, the junction contained 4 bases not matched to a gene. The CDR3 is made up of 16 amino acids. The germline V gene encodes CDR1 SGHTS and CDR2 YDEGEE. CDR3: CASSRGLAGLTGELFF. CDR3 sequence (DNA): TGTGCCAGCAGCAGGGGACTAGCGGGACTCACCGGGGAGCTGTTTTTT. Complete variable domain (other parts from reference TRBV5-8 and TRBJ2-2): EAGVTQSPTHLIKTRGQQATLRCSPISGHTSVYWYQQALGLGLQFLLWYDEGEERNRGNFPPRFSGRQFPNYSSELNVNALELEDSALYLCASSRGLAGLTGELFFGEGSRLTVL.

The genes are TRBV5-1 and TRBJ2-1; 8 bases are shared with TRBD2. There are 15 residues in the CDR3. Germline V gene data show CDR1 as SGHRS and CDR2 as YFSETQ. The junction had 6 bases not matched to a gene; V was cut back by 2 bases and J by 5 bases. CDR3 nucleotide sequence: TGCGCCAGCAGCTTAGCGGGAGTAGATAACAATGAGCAGTTCTTC. Translation gives CASSLAGVDNNEQFF.